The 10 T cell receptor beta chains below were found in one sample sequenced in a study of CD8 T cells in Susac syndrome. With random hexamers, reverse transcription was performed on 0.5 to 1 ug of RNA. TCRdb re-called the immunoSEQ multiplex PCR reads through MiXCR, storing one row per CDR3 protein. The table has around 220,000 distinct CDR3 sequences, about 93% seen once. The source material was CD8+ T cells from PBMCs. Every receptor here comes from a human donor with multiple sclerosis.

CDR3 in DNA: TGTGCCAGCAGCGCGGGGAGGCAGGGATACCCTGGGGCCAACGTCCTGACTTTC. Protein sequence: CASSAGRQGYPGANVLTF. The rearrangement joins TRBV7-8 to TRBJ2-6; TRBD2 is a possible D gene (6 bases). This CDR3 spans 18 amino acids. Germline lookup yields CDR1 SGHVS and CDR2 FQNEAQ. V gave up 5 bases and J gave up 2 bases, with 19 bases separating them.

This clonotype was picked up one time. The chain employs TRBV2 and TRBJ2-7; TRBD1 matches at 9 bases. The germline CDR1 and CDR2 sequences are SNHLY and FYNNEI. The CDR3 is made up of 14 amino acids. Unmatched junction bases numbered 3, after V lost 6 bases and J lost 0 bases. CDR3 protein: CASSGTGHSYEQYF. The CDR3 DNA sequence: TGTGCCAGCAGCGGGACAGGGCACTCCTACGAGCAGTACTTC.

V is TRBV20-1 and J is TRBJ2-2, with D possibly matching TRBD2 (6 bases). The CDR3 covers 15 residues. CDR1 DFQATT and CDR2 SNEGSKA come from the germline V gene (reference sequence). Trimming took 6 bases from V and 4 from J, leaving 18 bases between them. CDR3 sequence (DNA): TGCAGTGCCAGACTAGGCGGGACTCCCACCGGGGAGCTGTTTTTT. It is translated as CSARLGGTPTGELFF.

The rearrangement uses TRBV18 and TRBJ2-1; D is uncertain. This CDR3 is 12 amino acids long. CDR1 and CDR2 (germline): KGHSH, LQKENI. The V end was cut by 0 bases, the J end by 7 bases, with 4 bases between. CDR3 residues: CASSPPGNEQFF. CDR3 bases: TGTGCCAGCTCACCACCGGGGAATGAGCAGTTCTTC.

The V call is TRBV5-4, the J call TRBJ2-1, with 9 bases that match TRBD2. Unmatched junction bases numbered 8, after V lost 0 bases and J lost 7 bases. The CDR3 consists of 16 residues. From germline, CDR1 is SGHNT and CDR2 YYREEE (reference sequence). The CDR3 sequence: CASSLEAGGPRNEQFF. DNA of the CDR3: TGTGCCAGCAGCTTGGAGGCGGGAGGGCCAAGAAATGAGCAGTTCTTC.

CDR3 sequence reads: CASSQEWGISYNEQFF. In DNA, the CDR3 is TGCGCCAGCAGCCAAGAGTGGGGGATCTCCTACAATGAGCAGTTCTTC. V and J are TRBV4-1 and TRBJ2-1; D is perhaps TRBD1 or TRBD2 (5 bases each). Trimming pared 0 bases from V and 0 bases from J, leaving 9 bases between. The CDR3 length is 16 residues. Germline values: CDR1 MGHRA, CDR2 YSYEKL.

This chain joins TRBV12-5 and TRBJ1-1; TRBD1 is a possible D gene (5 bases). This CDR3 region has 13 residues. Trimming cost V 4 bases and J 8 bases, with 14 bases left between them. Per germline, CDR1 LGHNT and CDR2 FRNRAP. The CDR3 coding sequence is TGTGCTAGTGGTTCCCTTCTCGGGGGAGAAGCTTTCTTT. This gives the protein CASGSLLGGEAFF.

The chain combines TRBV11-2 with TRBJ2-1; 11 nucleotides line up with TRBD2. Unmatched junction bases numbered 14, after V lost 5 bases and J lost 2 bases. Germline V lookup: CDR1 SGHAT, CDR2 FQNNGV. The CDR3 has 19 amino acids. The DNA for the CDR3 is TGTGCCAGCAGCATAACTAGCGGGAGACCCCTCGGAACCTACAATGAGCAGTTCTTC. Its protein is CASSITSGRPLGTYNEQFF.

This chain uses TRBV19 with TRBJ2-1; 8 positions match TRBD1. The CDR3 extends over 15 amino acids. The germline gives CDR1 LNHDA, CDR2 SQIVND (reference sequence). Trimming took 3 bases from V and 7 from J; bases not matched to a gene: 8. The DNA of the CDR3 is TGTGCCAGTAGTATCGTCAGGACAGGGAAGAATGAGCAGTTCTTC. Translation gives CASSIVRTGKNEQFF. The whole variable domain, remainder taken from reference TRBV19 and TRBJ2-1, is DGGITQSPKYLFRKEGQNVTLSCEQNLNHDAMYWYRQDPGQGLRLIYYSQIVNDFQKGDIAEGYSVSREKKESFPLTVTSAQKNPTAFYLCASSIVRTGKNEQFFGPGTRLTVL.

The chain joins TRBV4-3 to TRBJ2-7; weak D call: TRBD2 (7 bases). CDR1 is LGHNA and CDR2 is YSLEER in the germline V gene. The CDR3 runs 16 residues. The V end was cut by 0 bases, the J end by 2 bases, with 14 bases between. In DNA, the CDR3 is TGCGCCAGCAGCCAAGATGAGGGGGGGAGTGCCTACGAGCAGTACTTC. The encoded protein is CASSQDEGGSAYEQYF.